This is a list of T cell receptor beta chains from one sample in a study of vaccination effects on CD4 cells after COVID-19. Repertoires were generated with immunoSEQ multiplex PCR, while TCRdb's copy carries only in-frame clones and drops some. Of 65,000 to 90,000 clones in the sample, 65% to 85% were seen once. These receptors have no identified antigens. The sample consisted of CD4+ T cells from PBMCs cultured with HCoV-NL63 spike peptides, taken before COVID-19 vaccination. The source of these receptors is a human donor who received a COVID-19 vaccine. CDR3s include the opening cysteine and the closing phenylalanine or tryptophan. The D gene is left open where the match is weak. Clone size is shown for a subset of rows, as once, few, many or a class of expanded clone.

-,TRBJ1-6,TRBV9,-,CASSARGGRDNSPLHF,TGTGCCAGCAGCGCTAGGGGGGGTCGAGATAATTCACCCCTCCACTTT
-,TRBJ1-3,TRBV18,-,CASSPAGTPSSTIYF,TGTGCCAGCTCACCTGCCGGGACTCCGAGTAGCACCATATATTTT
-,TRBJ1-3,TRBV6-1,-,CASSEEAGGNTIYF,TGTGCCAGCAGTGAAGAAGCTGGTGGAAACACCATATATTTT
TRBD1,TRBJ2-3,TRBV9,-,CASPEHPEVDRGRLPTDTQYF,TGTGCCAGCCCCGAACATCCTGAGGTGGACAGGGGGCGACTACCCACAGATACGCAGTATTTT
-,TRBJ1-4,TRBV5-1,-,CASSLQTENEKLFF,TGCGCCAGCAGCCTTCAGACAGAGAATGAAAAACTGTTTTTT
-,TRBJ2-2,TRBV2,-,CACGQIHTGELFF,TGTGCCTGTGGACAGATACACACCGGGGAGCTGTTTTTT
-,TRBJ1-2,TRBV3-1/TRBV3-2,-,CASSRTGSNYGYTF,TGTGCCAGCAGCCGCACAGGGTCTAACTATGGCTACACCTTC
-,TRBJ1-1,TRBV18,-,CASSPTRNTEAFF,TGTGCCAGCTCGCCCACACGAAACACTGAAGCTTTCTTT
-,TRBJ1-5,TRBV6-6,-,CASRGTGPIPQHF,TGTGCCAGCAGGGGGACCGGGCCAATCCCCCAGCATTTT
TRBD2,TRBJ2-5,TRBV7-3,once,CASSLAGAPGETQYF,TGTGCCAGCAGTCTAGCGGGGGCCCCGGGGGAGACCCAGTACTTC
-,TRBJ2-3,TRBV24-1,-,CATSDRGTSTDTQYF,TGTGCCACCAGTGATAGGGGGACCTCTACAGATACGCAGTATTTT
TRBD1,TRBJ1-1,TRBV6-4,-,CASSGLGQGTEAFF,TGTGCCAGCAGTGGCCTGGGACAGGGGACCGAAGCTTTCTTT
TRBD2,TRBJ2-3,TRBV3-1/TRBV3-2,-,CASSHGLIGLAGRTDTQYF,TGTGCCAGCAGCCACGGCTTGATCGGACTAGCGGGACGCACAGATACGCAGTATTTT
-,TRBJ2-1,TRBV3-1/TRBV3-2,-,CASSRQVGEQFF,TGTGCCAGCAGCCGACAGGTTGGTGAGCAGTTCTTC